The next 27 T cell receptor beta chains were all read from a single sample in a study of T cell responses to AZD1222 COVID-19 vaccine. The repertoire was sequenced with immunoSEQ multiplex PCR; TCRdb's copy has only in-frame clones and lacks some. This sample has approximately 100,000 clones; approximately 88% occur once, and the top ten carry less than 5%. Specimen: peripheral blood, collected 28 days after the second AZD1222 dose. The receptors stem from an adult who received the AZD1222 COVID-19 vaccine.

This chain joins TRBV5-1 and TRBJ1-1; a weak D match, TRBD1 (6 bases). The germline CDR1 and CDR2 sequences are SGHRS and YFSETQ. V shed 3 bases and J shed 5 bases, with 14 bases lying between them. The CDR3 has 14 residues. The CDR3 region has the DNA TGCGCCAGCAGCTCCACACAGGGAAAGACTGAAGCTTTCTTT. It yields the protein CASSSTQGKTEAFF.

The rearrangement joins TRBV6-5 to TRBJ1-5; TRBD1 matches at 9 bases. Germline lookup yields CDR1 MNHEY and CDR2 SVGAGI. This CDR3 spans 13 amino acids. The ends lost 6 bases at V and 5 bases at J; junction bases unmatched: 2. CDR3: CASSGTGHQPQHF. The CDR3 DNA sequence: TGTGCCAGCAGCGGGACAGGGCATCAGCCCCAGCATTTT.

The chain joins TRBV7-2 to TRBJ2-1, with TRBD2 matching 9 bases. V lost 1 base to trimming and J lost 7 bases; unmatched junction nucleotides: 2. The CDR3 totals 14 residues. CDR1 and CDR2 from the germline V gene are SGHTA and FQGNSA. As DNA, the CDR3 is TGTGCCAGCAGCTTAGACAGCGGGAGGAATGAGCAGTTCTTC. Translation gives CASSLDSGRNEQFF.

The gene calls are TRBV18 and TRBJ1-6; D ambiguous. V dropped 3 bases and J dropped 9 bases, with 21 bases sitting between them. Germline CDR1 is KGHSH and CDR2 is LQKENI. The CDR3 is made up of 17 amino acids. In DNA form, the CDR3 reads TGTGCCAGCTCACCCCTGGGGAAGGACGCGGGTAGTTCACCCCTCCACTTT. Translating it yields CASSPLGKDAGSSPLHF.

V usage is TRBV3-1 (or the pseudogene TRBV3-2) and J usage is TRBJ2-7; either TRBD1 or TRBD2 may supply D (5 bases each). This CDR3 region has 15 residues. Trimming took off 1 base at V and 0 bases at J, with 10 bases between the two ends. Germline V lookup: CDR1 LGHDT, CDR2 YNNKEL (reference sequence). CDR3 nucleotides: TGTGCCAGCAGCCAAGCGGGACCGCGCTCCTACGAGCAGTACTTC. It is translated as CASSQAGPRSYEQYF.

In its sample, this clone was seen a few times. The chain links TRBV6-5 to TRBJ2-1; 11 nucleotides agree with TRBD1. The germline V gene has CDR1 MNHEY and CDR2 SVGAGI. The CDR3 is 15 amino acids. V lost 2 bases and J lost 3; bases outside the gene matches: 0. The chain's CDR3 is CASSYGTGGYNEQFF. The CDR3 nucleotides are TGTGCCAGCAGTTACGGGACAGGGGGCTACAATGAGCAGTTCTTC.

CDR3 sequence: CASRGGAGPYEQYF. The CDR3 DNA reads TGTGCCAGTCGCGGGGGGGCCGGGCCCTACGAGCAGTACTTC. The V call is TRBV6-5, the J call TRBJ2-7; the match to TRBD2 covers 9 bases. Losses at the gene ends were 9 bases for V and 2 bases for J; bases not matched to a gene: 8. The CDR3 consists of 14 residues. CDR1 and CDR2 from the germline V gene are MNHEY and SVGAGI.

This clone was detected only a few times. This chain joins TRBV9 and TRBJ1-2; possibly TRBD1 for D (5 bases). This CDR3 comprises 13 residues. The V gene lost 3 bases and the J gene lost 1 base, with 7 bases spanning the gap. Germline values: CDR1 SGDLS, CDR2 YYNGEE. The CDR3 bases are TGTGCCAGCAGCGGACAGAATAACTATGGCTACACCTTC. This encodes CASSGQNNYGYTF.

The V and J genes are TRBV5-5 and TRBJ2-2; D is unclear. The V gene lost 1 base and the J gene lost 2 bases, with 6 bases spanning the gap. Germline values: CDR1 SGHKS, CDR2 YYEKEE (reference sequence). The CDR3 is 14 amino acids. This CDR3 reads CASSLWLNTGELFF. The CDR3 coding sequence is TGTGCCAGCAGCTTGTGGCTAAACACCGGGGAGCTGTTTTTT.

V usage is TRBV9 and J usage is TRBJ2-3; TRBD2 agrees at 7 bases. CDR3 length equals 15 residues. Germline V gene lookup returns CDR1 SGDLS and CDR2 YYNGEE. V was clipped by 2 bases and J by 5 bases; unmatched bases: 8. The CDR3 is CASSVLAGLGDTQYF. In DNA, the CDR3 is TGTGCCAGCAGCGTGTTAGCGGGTCTGGGAGATACGCAGTATTTT.

The chain uses TRBV9 and TRBJ2-1; 11 nucleotides line up with TRBD2. V trimming: 3 bases; J trimming: 9 bases; junction bases outside the gene matches: 5. Germline V CDR1 and CDR2: SGDLS, YYNGEE. CDR3 length equals 14 residues. CDR3 in amino acids: CASSGSGGAAEQFF. CDR3 bases: TGTGCCAGCAGCGGTAGCGGGGGGGCGGCTGAGCAGTTCTTC.

The chain combines TRBV3-1 (or the pseudogene TRBV3-2) with TRBJ1-6, with 7 nucleotides matching TRBD1. With V trimmed by 0 bases and J by 9 bases, 2 bases remained unmatched. This CDR3 has 14 residues. Germline loops: CDR1 LGHDT, CDR2 YNNKEL (reference sequence). The CDR3 region is CASSQEGGGSPLHF. In DNA, the CDR3 is TGTGCCAGCAGCCAAGAAGGGGGCGGTTCACCCCTCCACTTT.

The chain employs TRBV9 and TRBJ2-2, with a possible D match to TRBD1 (6 bases). With 3 bases removed from V and 2 bases from J, the gap between germline ends came to 14 bases. The CDR3 has 16 amino acids. Per the germline V gene, CDR1 is SGDLS and CDR2 is YYNGEE. The CDR3 sequence: CASSGAGQLNTGELFF. CDR3 nucleotides: TGTGCCAGCAGCGGAGCCGGACAGTTAAACACCGGGGAGCTGTTTTTT.

The rearrangement links TRBV9 to TRBJ1-2; D gene ambiguous. CDR3 size: 13 residues. Germline-derived CDR1 and CDR2 are SGDLS and YYNGEE. Trimming stripped 0 bases from V and 4 bases from J, with 7 bases between. CDR3 sequence reads: CASSVGNFYGYTF. The CDR3 DNA is TGTGCCAGCAGCGTAGGCAACTTCTATGGCTACACCTTC.

This clone was found once. The chain carries TRBV5-1 and TRBJ1-1; no definite D call. There are 17 residues in the CDR3. Trimming left V 0 bases short and J 2 bases short, with 17 bases between. Germline loops: CDR1 SGHRS, CDR2 YFSETQ. The CDR3 DNA is TGCGCCAGCAGCTTGGCCTCCCACCCGGGAGGAAACACTGAAGCTTTCTTT. Protein sequence: CASSLASHPGGNTEAFF.

The genes are TRBV6-2 or TRBV6-3 and TRBJ1-5; TRBD1 matches at 11 bases. Trimming cost V 6 bases and J 6 bases; bases outside gene matches: 4. The CDR3 extends over 14 amino acids. The germline V gene encodes CDR1 MNHEY and CDR2 SVGEGT. The CDR3 sequence: CASSRTGGVQPQHF. Here the CDR3 DNA reads TGTGCCAGCAGCCGGACAGGGGGCGTTCAGCCCCAGCATTTT.

This rearrangement joins TRBV19 to TRBJ2-2, with 12 bases that match TRBD2. CDR1 LNHDA and CDR2 SQIVND come from the germline V gene (reference sequence). The J segment lost 0 bases and the V segment lost 5 bases, leaving 1 base of the junction unmatched. The CDR3 is 16 amino acids. The CDR3 protein is CASSGLAGSNTGELFF. The CDR3 coding sequence is TGTGCCAGTAGTGGACTAGCGGGGTCGAACACCGGGGAGCTGTTTTTT. Filled out from reference TRBV19 and TRBJ2-2, the complete variable domain reads DGGITQSPKYLFRKEGQNVTLSCEQNLNHDAMYWYRQDPGQGLRLIYYSQIVNDFQKGDIAEGYSVSREKKESFPLTVTSAQKNPTAFYLCASSGLAGSNTGELFFGEGSRLTVL.

The V gene is TRBV15, the J gene TRBJ2-7; D is ambiguous. The germline V gene encodes CDR1 LNHNV and CDR2 YYDKDF (reference sequence). Trimming stripped 0 bases from V and 1 base from J, with 10 bases between. CDR3 length: 15 amino acids. This chain's CDR3 is CATSRDTVRSYEQYF. CDR3 nucleotide sequence: TGTGCCACCAGCAGAGATACTGTCAGATCCTACGAGCAGTACTTC. The full variable domain, completed using reference TRBV15 and TRBJ2-7, is DAMVIQNPRYQVTQFGKPVTLSCSQTLNHNVMYWYQQKSSQAPKLLFHYYDKDFNNEADTPDNFQSRRPNTSFCFLDIRSPGLGDTAMYLCATSRDTVRSYEQYFGPGTRLTVT.

The chain joins TRBV19 to TRBJ2-7, with 11 bases matching TRBD1. The V gene's germline CDR1 is LNHDA and CDR2 SQIVND (reference sequence). V gave up 7 bases and J gave up 4 bases; unmatched junction bases: 6. This CDR3 spans 14 amino acids. This CDR3 is CASTPRDRGYEQYF. The CDR3 bases are TGTGCCAGTACTCCCCGGGACAGGGGGTACGAGCAGTACTTC.

J is TRBJ1-1 and V is TRBV19, with unresolved D. The V gene's germline CDR1 is LNHDA and CDR2 SQIVND (reference sequence). CDR3 size: 11 residues. Trimming shortened V by 6 bases and J by 4 bases, and 6 bases separated the two germline ends. The CDR3: CASSTLTEAFF. The CDR3 DNA reads as TGTGCCAGTAGCACCCTCACTGAAGCTTTCTTT.

The genes are TRBV20-1 and TRBJ1-1, with no clear D. The germline gives CDR1 DFQATT, CDR2 SNEGSKA (reference sequence). The germline V and J ends were trimmed by 7 bases and 3 bases, with 9 bases remaining between them. CDR3 size: 11 residues. The CDR3 DNA reads as TGCAGTGTTCATCGGGACACTGAAGCTTTCTTT. Its protein is CSVHRDTEAFF.

The V call is TRBV5-1, the J call TRBJ2-6; D remains unclear. The CDR3 has 13 residues. Germline values: CDR1 SGHRS, CDR2 YFSETQ. Deletions cut 5 bases from V and 2 bases from J, with 5 bases between. The chain's CDR3 is CASRFTGANVLTF. The CDR3 bases are TGCGCCAGCAGGTTTACTGGGGCCAACGTCCTGACTTTC.

The chain couples TRBV4-1 to TRBJ1-2, with D hard to call. V was pared by 0 bases and J by 2 bases, with 19 bases between. The length of the CDR3 is 18 residues. Germline V gene lookup returns CDR1 MGHRA and CDR2 YSYEKL. The DNA of the CDR3 is TGCGCCAGCAGCCAAGATAGTGTGGTCCAGCGGGCCAACTATGGCTACACCTTC. Its protein is CASSQDSVVQRANYGYTF.

The chain has TRBV5-1 and TRBJ2-3, with D possibly matching TRBD2 (6 bases). Germline values: CDR1 SGHRS, CDR2 YFSETQ. This CDR3 is built from 16 residues. Trimming removed 4 bases from V and 6 bases from J, with 21 bases in between. This CDR3 reads CASSPGDGKLRDTQYF. In DNA form, the CDR3 reads TGCGCCAGCAGCCCGGGGGACGGGAAACTGAGGGATACGCAGTATTTT. The full variable domain, in which reference TRBV5-1 and TRBJ2-3 provide the parts outside the CDR3, is KAGVTQTPRYLIKTRGQQVTLSCSPISGHRSVSWYQQTPGQGLQFLFEYFSETQRNKGNFPGRFSGRQFSNSRSEMNVSTLELGDSALYLCASSPGDGKLRDTQYFGPGTRLTVL.

J is TRBJ1-1 and V is TRBV2, with TRBD1 as a possible D gene (5 bases). Germline values: CDR1 SNHLY, CDR2 FYNNEI. This CDR3 comprises 15 residues. Trimming shortened V by 3 bases and J by 4 bases, and 15 bases separated the two germline ends. The CDR3 region has the DNA TGTGCCAGCAGTGAGATCAGGGCGGAGGGCACTGAAGCTTTCTTT. It encodes CASSEIRAEGTEAFF.

The V gene is TRBV7-9, the J gene TRBJ1-1; D call uncertain. CDR3 length: 13 amino acids. From germline, CDR1 is SEHNR and CDR2 FQNEAQ (reference sequence). Between the trimmed V and J ends, which lost 3 bases and 4 bases, there was a span of 9 bases. CDR3 residues: CASSLAAFTEAFF. DNA for the CDR3: TGTGCCAGCAGCTTGGCAGCATTCACTGAAGCTTTCTTT.

A word on this clone: A read error may account for a junction end that differs from germline. The chain is built from TRBV5-1 and TRBJ1-2; 9 nucleotides match TRBD1. Germline CDR1 SGHRS, CDR2 YFSETQ. This CDR3 region has 14 residues. CDR3 nucleotides: TGCGCCAGCAGTTTGGGACAGGGCCTCTATGGCTACACCTTC. Its translation is CASSLGQGLYGYTF.